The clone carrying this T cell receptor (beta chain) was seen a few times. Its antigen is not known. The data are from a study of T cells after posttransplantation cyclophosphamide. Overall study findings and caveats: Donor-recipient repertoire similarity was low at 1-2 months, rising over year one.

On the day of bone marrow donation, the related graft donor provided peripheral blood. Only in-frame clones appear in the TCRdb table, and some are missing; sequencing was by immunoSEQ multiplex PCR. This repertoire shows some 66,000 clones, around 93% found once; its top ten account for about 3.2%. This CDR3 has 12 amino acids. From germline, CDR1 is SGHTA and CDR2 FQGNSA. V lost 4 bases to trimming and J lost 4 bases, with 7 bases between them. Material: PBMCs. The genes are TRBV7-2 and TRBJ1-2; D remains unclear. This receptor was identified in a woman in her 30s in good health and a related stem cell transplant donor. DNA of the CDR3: TGTGCCAGCAGCTCTGAGGGCTATGGCTACACCTTC. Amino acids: CASSSEGYGYTF.